A single sample gave rise to the 13 T cell receptor beta chains below, sequenced in a study of cytomegalovirus exposure and HLA in healthy donors (dated by TCRdb to between 2016 and 2019). To prepare the library, the immunoSEQ multiplex PCR assay was applied. A mixture of 60 forward primers for TCR Vbeta segments and 13 reverse primers for TCR Jbeta segments was used in the multiplex PCR. TCRdb obtained this table from immuneACCESS and retained in-frame rearrangements with V and J assigned. These tables miss some clones; where compared with another copy, unresolved V genes account for less than half of the shortfall, and the remainder is unexplained. For this sample the table gives over 95,000 clones, of which over 75% were detected only once. Roughly 9.8% of the sample is taken by the ten largest. The specimen sequenced was PBMCs. These receptors were obtained from a man in his forties in good health and CMV-seropositive.

The chain uses TRBV4-1 and TRBJ2-7; weak D call: TRBD1 (5 bases). Germline V CDR1 and CDR2: MGHRA, YSYEKL. The CDR3 has 15 amino acids. The V end lost 4 bases, the J end lost 6 bases, and 19 bases lay between the germline ends. The CDR3 reads CASSLHPGLATEQYF. CDR3 DNA: TGCGCCAGCAGCCTCCACCCAGGGCTGGCTACCGAGCAGTACTTC.

This chain joins TRBV5-1 and TRBJ2-1, with 12 bases fitting TRBD1. The CDR3 is made up of 17 amino acids. Germline-derived CDR1 and CDR2 are SGHRS and YFSETQ. The V and J ends lost 0 bases and 7 bases, in that order; junction bases with no gene match: 8. The CDR3 nucleotides are TGCGCCAGCAGCTTGGGTGGGACAGGGGGCATGGGAAATGAGCAGTTCTTC. Translating gives CASSLGGTGGMGNEQFF. Together with reference TRBV5-1 and TRBJ2-1, the CDR3 gives the full variable domain: KAGVTQTPRYLIKTRGQQVTLSCSPISGHRSVSWYQQTPGQGLQFLFEYFSETQRNKGNFPGRFSGRQFSNSRSEMNVSTLELGDSALYLCASSLGGTGGMGNEQFFGPGTRLTVL.

This chain joins TRBV28 and TRBJ1-5; D remains ambiguous. Germline V CDR1 and CDR2: MDHEN, SYDVKM. The CDR3 totals 15 residues. V dropped 8 bases and J dropped 0 bases, with 14 bases sitting between them. The CDR3 region is CASRPTGFSNQPQHF. The CDR3 DNA is TGTGCCAGCCGACCGACGGGGTTTAGCAATCAGCCCCAGCATTTT.

This chain links TRBV6-5 with TRBJ2-7, with TRBD1 matching over 10 bases. J gave up 2 bases and V 7 bases, and 8 bases lay outside the gene matches. This CDR3 has 15 amino acids. CDR1 and CDR2 from the germline V gene are MNHEY and SVGAGI. The DNA for the CDR3 is TGTGCCAGCATCGGACAGGGGGAAAGTGCCTACGAGCAGTACTTC. Its translation is CASIGQGESAYEQYF.

This chain uses TRBV9 with TRBJ2-2, with D tentatively TRBD2 (6 bases). Germline V gives CDR1 SGDLS, CDR2 YYNGEE. The CDR3 runs to 20 residues. The V and J ends lost 4 bases and 4 bases respectively, with 29 bases between them. The CDR3 DNA reads TGTGCCAGCAGCATCAGCCATCGGGGGAAAGCCCTAAACCCCACCGGGGAGCTGTTTTTT. As protein: CASSISHRGKALNPTGELFF.

The chain couples TRBV27 to TRBJ1-1; a possible D gene is TRBD1 (5 bases). This CDR3 spans 14 amino acids. CDR1 and CDR2 from the germline V gene are MNHEY and SMNVEV (reference sequence). V lost 9 bases and J lost 1, with 15 bases in between. In DNA form, the CDR3 reads TGTGCCAGTAGTCCCCGGGGGGGGAACACTGAAGCTTTCTTT. Encoded protein: CASSPRGGNTEAFF.

This chain joins TRBV5-1 and TRBJ1-5, with 7 bases aligning to TRBD1. In germline, CDR1 is SGHRS, CDR2 YFSETQ. Germline trimming cut 1 base from V and 5 bases from J; bases unmatched to any gene: 0. The CDR3 runs to 13 residues. The CDR3 DNA reads TGCGCCAGCAGCTTGCAGGGGGATCAGCCCCAGCATTTT. Its protein product is CASSLQGDQPQHF.

The rearrangement uses TRBV5-5 and TRBJ1-2, with TRBD1 matching over 8 bases. The ends lost 2 bases at V and 5 bases at J; junction bases unmatched: 8. Germline assignment: CDR1 SGHKS and CDR2 YYEKEE (reference sequence). The CDR3 length is 15 residues. CDR3 protein: CASSFPGGTLYGYTF. DNA of the CDR3: TGTGCCAGCAGCTTTCCAGGGGGCACCCTGTATGGCTACACCTTC.

The rearrangement joins TRBV7-2 to TRBJ2-7, with 8 bases fitting TRBD2. The CDR3 has 16 residues. Germline V gives CDR1 SGHTA, CDR2 FQGNSA. The trim removed 6 bases at V and 0 bases at J, leaving 10 bases unmatched. CDR3 bases: TGTGCCAGCAGACAGATTAGCGGGGTTAGCTCCTACGAGCAGTACTTC. Its protein is CASRQISGVSSYEQYF.

This rearrangement joins TRBV19 to TRBJ1-5; 7 nucleotides agree with TRBD1. The CDR3 loop spans 15 amino acids. Germline V gene data show CDR1 as LNHDA and CDR2 as SQIVND (reference sequence). V lost 4 bases, J lost 2 bases, and 5 bases stayed unmatched. CDR3 coding DNA: TGTGCCAGTAGTACTTGGGGACAGCGCAATCAGCCCCAGCATTTT. It encodes CASSTWGQRNQPQHF.

The table lists this clone with a few counts. This chain links TRBV29-1 with TRBJ2-7; maybe TRBD1 (6 bases). V was pared by 5 bases and J by 1 base, with 9 bases between. The CDR3 is made up of 12 amino acids. Germline loops: CDR1 SQVTM, CDR2 ANQGSEA. The CDR3: CSVSGQSYEQYF. CDR3 DNA: TGCAGCGTTTCTGGACAGTCCTACGAGCAGTACTTC.

The table lists this clone with a few counts. This chain's CDR3 is CASRTDRGAGNTIYF. The DNA of the CDR3 is TGTGCCAGCAGGACCGACAGGGGGGCTGGAAACACCATATATTTT. The V call is TRBV6-5, the J call TRBJ1-3; 9 nucleotides match TRBD1. CDR3 length: 15 residues. Germline V CDR1 and CDR2: MNHEY, SVGAGI. Losses at the gene ends were 6 bases for V and 2 bases for J; bases not matched to a gene: 5.

Written as DNA, the CDR3 is TGTGCCAGCAGTGAGGCGGGACTAGCGGACACAGATACGCAGTATTTT. Encoded protein: CASSEAGLADTDTQYF. This chain links TRBV6-1 with TRBJ2-3; TRBD2 aligns across 11 bases. The junction had 4 bases not matched to a gene; V was cut back by 3 bases and J by 2 bases. The CDR3 extends over 16 amino acids. Germline CDR1 MNHNS, CDR2 SASEGT.